These 27 T cell receptor beta chains were all obtained from the same sample, sequenced in a study of T cells in Graves' hyperthyroidism and ophthalmopathy (dated by TCRdb to the late 2010s). Library construction relied on multiplex PCR. Sequencing was performed on an Illumina HiSeq 2000. The TCR beta CDR3 regions were amplified from the RNA transcripts. The TCR CDR3 was subjected to a first round of RT-PCR using the HTBI primer set and the Qiagen OneStep RT-PCR kit. The public reads were run again by TCRdb, first through fastp at Q25 and then through MiXCR, and only productive beta chains were kept. Each entry is one CDR3 protein sequence, shown with its most common DNA and genes. The sample table records some 600,000 distinct CDR3 sequences; about 15% of these occur just once. More than 5% of the sample is in the top ten clones. The sequenced sample consisted of blood. The receptors come from a woman aged 30 to 39 with Graves' hyperthyroidism that later progressed to Graves' ophthalmopathy.

This clonotype was observed a handful of times. The chain uses TRBV3-1 and TRBJ2-2; 7 nucleotides align to TRBD2. The germline V gene has CDR1 LGHDT and CDR2 YNNKEL (reference sequence). V dropped 2 bases and J dropped 2; count of bases not matched to a gene: 8. The CDR3 spans 17 residues. CDR3 DNA: TGTGCCAGCAGCCAATTGGGGTCTAGCGGCAACACCGGGGAGCTGTTTTTT. This gives the protein CASSQLGSSGNTGELFF.

V is TRBV14 and J is TRBJ1-3; D is unclear. The CDR3 runs 17 residues. CDR1 SGHDN and CDR2 FVKESK come from the germline V gene. Trimming removed 4 bases from V and 0 bases from J, with 16 bases in between. DNA for the CDR3: TGTGCCAGCAGCCTAGCTATGAGGACGTTCTCTGGAAACACCATATATTTT. Translation: CASSLAMRTFSGNTIYF.

CDR3 bases: TGTGCCGAAGGGGTCCAGGAAACCACCATATATTTT. As protein: CAEGVQETTIYF. The V and J genes are TRBV30 and TRBJ1-3, with D possibly TRBD1 on 5 matching bases. V lost 8 bases and J 9 bases, leaving 17 bases between the germline ends. Germline values: CDR1 GTSNPN, CDR2 SVGIG (reference sequence). This CDR3 is 12 amino acids long.

This clonotype was detected many times. The chain links TRBV2 to TRBJ2-5; D remains ambiguous. Germline V lookup: CDR1 SNHLY, CDR2 FYNNEI. Trimming took off 7 bases at V and 2 bases at J, with 8 bases between the two ends. The CDR3 sequence is 12 residues long. The CDR3 region has the DNA TGTGCCAGCAACCCAGAACAAGAGACCCAGTACTTC. Its translation is CASNPEQETQYF.

This clonotype has a count of ten or more. The gene calls are TRBV18 and TRBJ1-2; TRBD1 matches 8 bases. The V gene's germline CDR1 is KGHSH and CDR2 LQKENI. V trimming: 6 bases; J trimming: 6 bases; junction bases outside the gene matches: 12. This CDR3 contains 15 residues. DNA of the CDR3: TGTGCCAGCTCCACAGGGGCAGGGGGCAATGATGGCTACACCTTC. It codes for CASSTGAGGNDGYTF. Variable domain in full (rest from reference TRBV18 and TRBJ1-2): NAGVMQNPRHLVRRRGQEARLRCSPMKGHSHVYWYRQLPEEGLKFMVYLQKENIIDESGMPKERFSAEFPKEGPSILRIQQVVRGDSAAYFCASSTGAGGNDGYTFGSGTRLTVV.

This clonotype has only a few counts. The gene calls are TRBV5-1 and TRBJ2-2; TRBD1 aligns across 8 bases. There are 16 residues in the CDR3. CDR1 SGHRS and CDR2 YFSETQ come from the germline V gene. V shed 4 bases and J 5 bases; nucleotides not matched to a gene: 10. This chain's CDR3 is CASSPPGQEATGELFF. CDR3 coding DNA: TGCGCCAGCAGCCCGCCGGGACAGGAGGCTACCGGGGAGCTGTTTTTT. Variable domain in full (rest from reference TRBV5-1 and TRBJ2-2): KAGVTQTPRYLIKTRGQQVTLSCSPISGHRSVSWYQQTPGQGLQFLFEYFSETQRNKGNFPGRFSGRQFSNSRSEMNVSTLELGDSALYLCASSPPGQEATGELFFGEGSRLTVL.

V and J are TRBV6-2 or TRBV6-3 and TRBJ1-3, with D uncertain. With 0 bases removed from V and 2 bases from J, the gap between germline ends came to 14 bases. Germline assignment: CDR1 MNHEY and CDR2 SVGEGT. This CDR3 comprises 17 residues. The CDR3 DNA is TGTGCCAGCAGTTACTCGCGCACGTCGTTCACTGGAAACACCATATATTTT. Translation: CASSYSRTSFTGNTIYF.

This clonotype has a count of ten or more. The chain has TRBV12-3 or TRBV12-4 and TRBJ2-2, with D uncertain. The V gene lost 2 bases and the J gene lost 3 bases, with 10 bases spanning the gap. The CDR3 contains 15 residues. CDR3 loop: CASSLNRAYTGELFF. The CDR3 region has the DNA TGTGCCAGCAGTTTAAACCGGGCGTACACCGGGGAGCTGTTTTTT.

This clonotype was detected many times. V and J are TRBV12-3 or TRBV12-4 and TRBJ1-2; possibly TRBD1 for D (5 bases). The CDR3 runs to 14 residues. V dropped 5 bases and J dropped 5 bases, with 15 bases sitting between them. The CDR3 spells CASSPLRGIYGYTF. In DNA, the CDR3 is TGTGCCAGCAGTCCCCTTCGGGGGATTTATGGCTACACCTTC.

This clonotype was counted at least ten times. This sequence joins TRBV20-1 and TRBJ2-7; D possibly matches TRBD1 or TRBD2 (7 bases each). The CDR3 spans 13 residues. The V gene's germline CDR1 is DFQATT and CDR2 SNEGSKA (reference sequence). The DNA for the CDR3 is TGCAGCGCCATTGGGGAGGGGGCACAGGAGCAGTACTTC. Protein product: CSAIGEGAQEQYF.

This clonotype was detected ten times or more. The V call is TRBV7-9, the J call TRBJ2-5; D possibly corresponds to TRBD2 (6 bases). V lost 1 base, J lost 2 bases, and 14 bases lay in between. Per germline, CDR1 SEHNR and CDR2 FQNEAQ (reference sequence). This CDR3 has 16 residues. The chain's CDR3 is CASSLGREEIQETQYF. CDR3 DNA sequence: TGTGCCAGCAGCTTAGGGCGGGAAGAAATTCAAGAGACCCAGTACTTC.

This clonotype was observed at least ten times. The chain combines TRBV12-3 or TRBV12-4 with TRBJ2-1; 10 nucleotides match TRBD2. Trimming at V came to 5 bases and at J to 4 bases, leaving 5 bases not matched to a gene. The CDR3 covers 15 residues. In nucleotides, the CDR3 is TGTGCCAGCAGTCCTGTAGCGGGGGGATACAATGAGCAGTTCTTC. Translated, it gives CASSPVAGGYNEQFF.

This chain connects TRBV6-1 to TRBJ2-5; D perhaps matches TRBD1 (9 bases). This CDR3 comprises 20 residues. Trimming left V 6 bases short and J 5 bases short, with 34 bases between. CDR1 is MNHNS and CDR2 is SASEGT in the germline V gene. CDR3 loop: CASRELLQGANGASGETQYF. CDR3 nucleotides: TGTGCCAGCAGAGAGCTTCTACAGGGGGCGAACGGGGCTAGCGGGGAGACCCAGTACTTC.

The chain links TRBV3-1 to TRBJ2-7; a weak D match, TRBD1 (5 bases). V lost 6 bases and J lost 6, with 21 bases in between. This CDR3 has 15 residues. Germline V gene sequence: CDR1 LGHDT, CDR2 YNNKEL (reference sequence). The CDR3 sequence is CASRSLDKGSSEQYF. CDR3 in DNA: TGTGCCAGCAGGTCCTTGGACAAAGGGTCGTCCGAGCAGTACTTC.

In its sample, this clonotype was seen many times. CDR3 residues: CASSDRDSHQPQHF. The CDR3 DNA follows: TGTGCCAGCAGTGACCGGGACAGTCATCAGCCCCAGCATTTT. The chain couples TRBV6-1 to TRBJ1-5; 7 positions agree with TRBD1. Germline CDR1 is MNHNS and CDR2 is SASEGT. After removal of 3 bases from V and 5 bases from J, the junction contained 4 bases not matched to a gene. The CDR3 is made up of 14 amino acids.

This clonotype has a handful of counts. This sequence joins TRBV11-1 and TRBJ2-1, with 8 bases identical to TRBD2. The CDR3 runs to 15 residues. V lost 7 bases to trimming and J lost 9 bases; unmatched junction nucleotides: 14. Germline V gene lookup returns CDR1 SGHAT and CDR2 FQDESV (reference sequence). CDR3: CASTHGGGQYGEQFF. The CDR3 nucleotides read TGTGCCAGCACCCACGGGGGGGGGCAGTACGGTGAGCAGTTCTTC.

In this sample, this clonotype turned up a few times. This may be a read error, as it is one base from a much larger clone. The chain is built from TRBV6-1 and TRBJ2-5, with D unclear. V gave up 2 bases and J gave up 5 bases, with 3 bases separating them. Germline assignment: CDR1 MNHNS and CDR2 SASEGT. CDR3 size: 11 residues. CDR3 protein: CASSEIETQYF. CDR3 sequence (DNA): TGTGCCAGCAGTGAAATTGAGACCCAGTACTTC.

This clonotype was counted between two and nine times. The V gene is TRBV5-4, the J gene TRBJ2-7; D may be TRBD1 (5 bases). Trimming shortened V by 0 bases and J by 2 bases, and 12 bases separated the two germline ends. Looked up from germline, CDR1 is SGHNT and CDR2 is YYREEE (reference sequence). The CDR3 runs to 15 residues. The CDR3 here is CASSLVGQPTYEQYF. Written as DNA, the CDR3 is TGTGCCAGCAGCTTGGTGGGGCAGCCAACCTACGAGCAGTACTTC.

This clonotype has more than one count but fewer than ten. This sequence joins TRBV7-2 and TRBJ2-7, with D possibly matching TRBD2 (5 bases). Deletions cut 3 bases from V and 6 bases from J, with 9 bases between. The length of the CDR3 is 12 residues. Germline V CDR1 and CDR2: SGHTA, FQGNSA. The CDR3 protein is CASSFEAVEQYF. The CDR3 coding sequence is TGTGCCAGCAGCTTTGAAGCGGTCGAGCAGTACTTC.

This clonotype was recorded many times. The V gene is TRBV2, the J gene TRBJ2-1; no firm D call. The ends were cut back, 6 bases at V and 8 bases at J, with 17 bases in the middle. Per the germline V gene, CDR1 is SNHLY and CDR2 is FYNNEI. CDR3 length: 14 residues. CDR3 residues: CASRKASSPHEQFF. The CDR3 DNA is TGTGCCAGCAGGAAGGCGTCCAGTCCACATGAGCAGTTCTTC.

This clonotype has at least ten counts. This sequence joins TRBV29-1 and TRBJ2-1, with D possibly matching TRBD1 (5 bases). Per germline, CDR1 SQVTM and CDR2 ANQGSEA. Trimming stripped 6 bases from V and 0 bases from J, with 15 bases between. This CDR3 has 15 amino acids. The CDR3 here is CSVAAGASSYNEQFF. CDR3 nucleotides: TGCAGCGTCGCCGCTGGGGCCAGCTCCTACAATGAGCAGTTCTTC.

The chain links TRBV18 to TRBJ2-3, with 8 bases fitting TRBD1. Looked up from germline, CDR1 is KGHSH and CDR2 is LQKENI. This CDR3 is built from 14 residues. The V gene end was trimmed by 0 bases and the J gene end by 6 bases; junction bases not matched to a gene: 2. CDR3 in amino acids: CASSPPGQADTQYF. For the CDR3, the DNA is TGTGCCAGCTCACCACCGGGACAGGCGGATACGCAGTATTTT.

Turning to this clonotype: A much bigger clone sits one base away, suggesting this may be a read error. This chain uses TRBV25-1 with TRBJ1-4; a possible D gene is TRBD1 (6 bases). The CDR3 sequence is 15 residues long. Germline lookup yields CDR1 MGHDK and CDR2 SYGVNS. This CDR3 reads CASSESRGPNENLFF. The CDR3 bases are TGTGCCAGCAGTGAATCGCGGGGGCCGAATGAAAACCTGTTTTTT.

This clonotype was counted ten times or more. The CDR3 sequence: CASSPGGADLEAFF. The CDR3 DNA follows: TGTGCCAGCAGCCCGGGCGGGGCCGACCTAGAAGCTTTCTTT. The chain carries TRBV3-1 and TRBJ1-1, with a tentative D call TRBD1 (5 bases). CDR3 size: 14 residues. Germline V gene data show CDR1 as LGHDT and CDR2 as YNNKEL (reference sequence). V was pared by 4 bases and J by 8 bases, with 17 bases between.

This clonotype was found many times. The CDR3, as DNA: TGTGCCAGCAGCTTATCTTCGGACGTAGGGGGTAGCAAAAACATTCAGTACTTC. Translating it yields CASSLSSDVGGSKNIQYF. J is TRBJ2-4 and V is TRBV7-9; TRBD1 might be the D (6 bases). The germline CDR1 and CDR2 sequences are SEHNR and FQNEAQ (reference sequence). The CDR3 contains 18 residues. Trimming pared 2 bases from V and 3 bases from J, leaving 20 bases between.

At least ten counts were recorded for this clonotype. The V gene is TRBV6-2 or TRBV6-3, the J gene TRBJ2-4, with TRBD2 matching over 8 bases. From germline, CDR1 is MNHEY and CDR2 SVGEGT. Unmatched junction bases numbered 15, after V lost 8 bases and J lost 0 bases. This CDR3 has 18 amino acids. Written as DNA, the CDR3 is TGTGCCAGCGACCCCGGGACTAGGAGCCTTCTAGCCAAAAACATTCAGTACTTC. It yields the protein CASDPGTRSLLAKNIQYF.

There are many counts of this clonotype. This sequence joins TRBV20-1 and TRBJ1-5, with D perhaps TRBD1 (5 bases). The germline V gene encodes CDR1 DFQATT and CDR2 SNEGSKA (reference sequence). The CDR3 is made up of 14 amino acids. V was trimmed by 5 bases and J by 7 bases, leaving 18 bases between them. In DNA form, the CDR3 reads TGCAGTGCTTATGCCAGGGAGGGGCGACAGCCCCAGCATTTT. This encodes CSAYAREGRQPQHF.